This is a list of T cell receptor beta chains from one sample in a study of cytomegalovirus exposure and HLA in healthy donors. Here immunoSEQ multiplex PCR was the method, and the copy in TCRdb shows in-frame clones only, minus some. The profile shows about 150,000 clones, around three fifths of them singletons. Sequencing input: PBMCs. All receptors derive from a woman younger than 45 in good health and CMV-seropositive. The CDR3 runs from the conserved cysteine through the conserved F or W. A D gene is named only where the DNA matches it firmly. Some rows have no size entry. The others give once, few or many, or a class for an expanded clone.

v_gene: TRBV6-5
abundance: few
j_gene: TRBJ2-7
d_gene: TRBD1
CDR3aa: CASSRTGTGAYEQYF
CDR3nt: TGTGCCAGCAGCCGAACCGGGACAGGGGCCTACGAGCAGTACTTC

v_gene: TRBV6-6
abundance: few
j_gene: TRBJ2-1
d_gene: TRBD2
CDR3aa: CASSYVAGFWDEQFF
CDR3nt: TGTGCCAGCAGTTATGTAGCGGGGTTCTGGGATGAGCAGTTCTTC

v_gene: TRBV9
abundance: once
j_gene: TRBJ2-1
d_gene: TRBD2
CDR3aa: CASSPPGSGRGLFF
CDR3nt: TGTGCCAGCAGCCCCCCGGGAAGCGGGAGAGGCCTGTTCTTC

v_gene: TRBV28
abundance: NA
j_gene: TRBJ2-7
d_gene: NA
CDR3aa: CASTLWAGGGSEQYF
CDR3nt: TGTGCCAGCACCCTTTGGGCAGGGGGCGGGAGCGAGCAGTACTTC

v_gene: TRBV29-1
abundance: NA
j_gene: TRBJ2-1
d_gene: TRBD2
CDR3aa: CSALAGVFINEQFF
CDR3nt: TGCAGCGCTCTAGCGGGAGTTTTTATCAATGAGCAGTTCTTC

v_gene: TRBV11-2
abundance: few
j_gene: TRBJ2-1
d_gene: NA
CDR3aa: CASSLGVSEQFF
CDR3nt: TGTGCCAGCAGCCTAGGAGTTAGTGAGCAGTTCTTC

v_gene: TRBV5-1
abundance: NA
j_gene: TRBJ2-1
d_gene: NA
CDR3aa: CASSLDMAGNEQFF
CDR3nt: TGCGCCAGCAGCTTGGATATGGCAGGGAATGAGCAGTTCTTC

v_gene: TRBV5-4
abundance: NA
j_gene: TRBJ1-2
d_gene: NA
CDR3aa: CATLGQGGYTF
CDR3nt: TGTGCCACCCTGGGGCAGGGAGGCTACACCTTC

v_gene: TRBV19
abundance: NA
j_gene: TRBJ1-1
d_gene: TRBD1
CDR3aa: CASSIGRELTGDTEAFF
CDR3nt: TGTGCCAGTAGTATCGGCCGAGAACTTACAGGGGACACTGAAGCTTTCTTT

v_gene: TRBV18
abundance: few
j_gene: TRBJ1-1
d_gene: TRBD1
CDR3aa: CASSQTGGSDTEAFF
CDR3nt: TGTGCCAGCTCACAGACAGGGGGCTCGGACACTGAAGCTTTCTTT

v_gene: TRBV4-2
abundance: few
j_gene: TRBJ1-6
d_gene: NA
CDR3aa: CASSQDSENSPLHF
CDR3nt: TGTGCCAGCAGCCAAGATTCTGAGAATTCACCCCTCCACTTT

v_gene: TRBV19
abundance: once
j_gene: TRBJ1-3
d_gene: NA
CDR3aa: CASPGHKVPWDTIYF
CDR3nt: TGTGCCAGTCCCGGACATAAAGTTCCCTGGGACACCATATATTTT

v_gene: TRBV2
abundance: few
j_gene: TRBJ2-1
d_gene: TRBD2
CDR3aa: CASRGEREVRNEQFF
CDR3nt: TGTGCCAGCAGGGGCGAGCGGGAGGTACGGAATGAGCAGTTCTTC

v_gene: TRBV6-5
abundance: NA
j_gene: TRBJ2-1
d_gene: TRBD1
CDR3aa: CASSKDRGVAEQFF
CDR3nt: TGTGCCAGCAGTAAGGACAGGGGGGTGGCTGAGCAGTTCTTC

v_gene: TRBV4-1
abundance: NA
j_gene: TRBJ2-1
d_gene: NA
CDR3aa: CASSQDSGAASSYNEQFF
CDR3nt: TGCGCCAGCAGCCAAGATTCGGGTGCAGCCAGCTCCTACAATGAGCAGTTCTTC

v_gene: TRBV28
abundance: NA
j_gene: TRBJ2-7
d_gene: TRBD2
CDR3aa: CASRILTGGAEYEQYF
CDR3nt: TGTGCCAGCAGGATACTTACGGGGGGGGCCGAGTACGAGCAGTACTTC

v_gene: TRBV4-1
abundance: NA
j_gene: TRBJ2-1
d_gene: NA
CDR3aa: CASSQQTYNEQFF
CDR3nt: TGCGCCAGCAGCCAACAGACCTACAATGAGCAGTTCTTC

v_gene: TRBV2
abundance: NA
j_gene: TRBJ1-1
d_gene: TRBD1
CDR3aa: CASSRRTGRENTEAFF
CDR3nt: TGTGCCAGCAGTAGGCGGACAGGGCGAGAGAACACTGAAGCTTTCTTT

v_gene: TRBV15
abundance: few
j_gene: TRBJ1-1
d_gene: TRBD1
CDR3aa: CATSRDRGRNTEAFF
CDR3nt: TGTGCCACCAGCAGGGACAGGGGGCGCAACACTGAAGCTTTCTTT

v_gene: TRBV6-4
abundance: once
j_gene: TRBJ2-1
d_gene: TRBD2
CDR3aa: CASSTGTSGSNEQFF
CDR3nt: TGTGCCAGCAGTACCGGGACTAGCGGGAGCAATGAGCAGTTCTTC

v_gene: TRBV10-2
abundance: NA
j_gene: TRBJ2-7
d_gene: NA
CDR3aa: CASSDMGHLSSYEQYF
CDR3nt: TGCGCCAGCAGTGATATGGGACACCTGAGCTCCTACGAGCAGTACTTC

v_gene: TRBV5-1
abundance: NA
j_gene: TRBJ2-3
d_gene: TRBD1
CDR3aa: CASTGTGTDTQYF
CDR3nt: TGCGCCAGCACAGGGACAGGGACAGATACGCAGTATTTT

v_gene: TRBV2
abundance: few
j_gene: TRBJ1-5
d_gene: TRBD1
CDR3aa: CASSEGDRDYQPQHF
CDR3nt: TGTGCCAGCAGTGAAGGGGACAGGGATTATCAGCCCCAGCATTTT

v_gene: TRBV10-2
abundance: NA
j_gene: TRBJ2-1
d_gene: NA
CDR3aa: CASSDFRSSYNEQFF
CDR3nt: TGCGCCAGCAGTGATTTCCGGAGCTCCTACAATGAGCAGTTCTTC

v_gene: TRBV2
abundance: NA
j_gene: TRBJ1-2
d_gene: NA
CDR3aa: CASSEVRGLGYTF
CDR3nt: TGTGCCAGCAGTGAAGTGCGGGGGCTTGGCTACACCTTC

v_gene: TRBV29-1
abundance: NA
j_gene: TRBJ2-1
d_gene: TRBD2
CDR3aa: CSVEDPRAGAYNEQFF
CDR3nt: TGCAGCGTTGAAGATCCGAGGGCGGGGGCCTACAATGAGCAGTTCTTC

v_gene: TRBV10-1
abundance: NA
j_gene: TRBJ1-2
d_gene: NA
CDR3aa: CASSEDSRYGYTF
CDR3nt: TGCGCCAGCAGTGAGGACAGCCGCTATGGCTACACCTTC

v_gene: TRBV2
abundance: NA
j_gene: TRBJ2-5
d_gene: TRBD2
CDR3aa: CASSGGGGESQYF
CDR3nt: TGTGCCAGCAGTGGTGGCGGGGGAGAGAGCCAGTACTTC

v_gene: TRBV5-1
abundance: NA
j_gene: TRBJ2-1
d_gene: NA
CDR3aa: CASSLQPGYNEQFF
CDR3nt: TGCGCCAGCAGCTTACAGCCCGGCTACAATGAGCAGTTCTTC

v_gene: TRBV10-2
abundance: NA
j_gene: TRBJ1-2
d_gene: NA
CDR3aa: CASSVADYGYTF
CDR3nt: TGCGCCAGCAGTGTGGCAGATTATGGCTACACCTTC

v_gene: TRBV2
abundance: few
j_gene: TRBJ2-1
d_gene: TRBD2
CDR3aa: CASSSLAGGSYNEQFF
CDR3nt: TGTGCCAGCAGCTCACTAGCGGGGGGATCCTACAATGAGCAGTTCTTC

v_gene: TRBV28
abundance: NA
j_gene: TRBJ2-1
d_gene: NA
CDR3aa: CASSLGFLYNEQFF
CDR3nt: TGTGCCAGCAGTCTCGGGTTCCTTTACAATGAGCAGTTCTTC

v_gene: TRBV6-5
abundance: NA
j_gene: TRBJ1-3
d_gene: NA
CDR3aa: CASRRTTLSGNTIYF
CDR3nt: TGTGCCAGCAGGCGCACTACCTTATCTGGAAACACCATATATTTT

v_gene: TRBV28
abundance: few
j_gene: TRBJ1-5
d_gene: NA
CDR3aa: CASSPLALSRRNQPQHF
CDR3nt: TGTGCCAGCAGTCCCTTGGCCCTTAGCCGGCGCAATCAGCCCCAGCATTTT

v_gene: TRBV2
abundance: NA
j_gene: TRBJ1-2
d_gene: TRBD1
CDR3aa: CASTLSTGGYGYTF
CDR3nt: TGTGCCAGCACCTTATCTACAGGGGGCTATGGCTACACCTTC

v_gene: TRBV6-1
abundance: few
j_gene: TRBJ2-7
d_gene: TRBD2
CDR3aa: CASSASPSGGTYEQYF
CDR3nt: TGTGCCAGCAGTGCCAGCCCTAGCGGGGGGACCTACGAGCAGTACTTC

v_gene: TRBV2
abundance: NA
j_gene: TRBJ1-5
d_gene: NA
CDR3aa: CASTSQGLSNQPQHF
CDR3nt: TGTGCCAGCACGAGTCAGGGGTTGAGCAATCAGCCCCAGCATTTT

v_gene: TRBV11-2
abundance: few
j_gene: TRBJ2-1
d_gene: TRBD2
CDR3aa: CASSPPSGRVGNEQFF
CDR3nt: TGTGCCAGCAGCCCCCCCAGCGGGAGGGTTGGTAATGAGCAGTTCTTC

v_gene: TRBV7-3
abundance: few
j_gene: TRBJ2-3
d_gene: TRBD1
CDR3aa: CASSTWQGATDTQYF
CDR3nt: TGTGCCAGCAGCACCTGGCAGGGGGCCACAGATACGCAGTATTTT

v_gene: TRBV28
abundance: NA
j_gene: TRBJ1-3
d_gene: NA
CDR3aa: CASSNVLSSGNTIYF
CDR3nt: TGTGCCAGCAGCAATGTCCTAAGCTCTGGAAACACCATATATTTT

v_gene: TRBV5-1
abundance: NA
j_gene: TRBJ1-2
d_gene: NA
CDR3aa: CASSLAGVGGYTF
CDR3nt: TGCGCCAGCAGCTTAGCAGGGGTAGGAGGCTACACCTTC

v_gene: TRBV12-2
abundance: few
j_gene: TRBJ1-4
d_gene: NA
CDR3aa: CASRLARRQGGEKLFF
CDR3nt: TGTGCAAGTCGCTTAGCGCGCCGGCAGGGTGGAGAAAAACTGTTTTTT

v_gene: TRBV4-1
abundance: NA
j_gene: TRBJ1-5
d_gene: NA
CDR3aa: CASSQAGALGQPQHF
CDR3nt: TGCGCCAGCAGCCAAGCAGGGGCTTTGGGCCAGCCCCAGCATTTT

v_gene: TRBV15
abundance: few
j_gene: TRBJ2-3
d_gene: TRBD2
CDR3aa: CATSARLAGAADTQYF
CDR3nt: TGTGCCACCAGCGCCCGACTAGCGGGAGCTGCAGATACGCAGTATTTT

v_gene: TRBV5-1
abundance: few
j_gene: TRBJ2-3
d_gene: TRBD2
CDR3aa: CASSFNSGGDTQYF
CDR3nt: TGCGCCAGCAGCTTTAACTCGGGGGGAGATACGCAGTATTTT

v_gene: TRBV5-1
abundance: NA
j_gene: TRBJ2-5
d_gene: NA
CDR3aa: CASSLTDIETQYF
CDR3nt: TGCGCCAGCAGCTTGACAGATATTGAGACCCAGTACTTC

v_gene: TRBV7-3
abundance: few
j_gene: TRBJ2-5
d_gene: NA
CDR3aa: CASSVSGRQETQYF
CDR3nt: TGTGCCAGCAGCGTCTCCGGGAGACAAGAGACCCAGTACTTC

v_gene: TRBV5-1
abundance: NA
j_gene: TRBJ2-7
d_gene: TRBD1
CDR3aa: CASSSGTGFYEQYF
CDR3nt: TGCGCCAGCAGCTCGGGGACAGGATTCTACGAGCAGTACTTC

v_gene: TRBV5-1
abundance: NA
j_gene: TRBJ2-3
d_gene: TRBD2
CDR3aa: CASSAWTSGSSADTQYF
CDR3nt: TGCGCCAGCAGCGCGTGGACTAGCGGGAGTTCGGCAGATACGCAGTATTTT

v_gene: TRBV4-1
abundance: NA
j_gene: TRBJ1-5
d_gene: TRBD1
CDR3aa: CASQGASNQPQHF
CDR3nt: TGCGCCAGCCAGGGGGCTAGCAATCAGCCCCAGCATTTT

v_gene: TRBV10-1
abundance: NA
j_gene: TRBJ2-5
d_gene: TRBD2
CDR3aa: CASSALTSGRAVETQYF
CDR3nt: TGCGCCAGCAGTGCCCTGACTAGCGGGAGGGCCGTGGAGACCCAGTACTTC

v_gene: TRBV5-1
abundance: NA
j_gene: TRBJ2-7
d_gene: NA
CDR3aa: CASSLGTGLGYEQYF
CDR3nt: TGCGCCAGCAGCTTGGGGACTGGCCTTGGCTACGAGCAGTACTTC

v_gene: TRBV9
abundance: NA
j_gene: TRBJ1-4
d_gene: TRBD1
CDR3aa: CASSEDRGNEKLFF
CDR3nt: TGTGCCAGCAGCGAAGACAGGGGTAATGAAAAACTGTTTTTT

v_gene: TRBV10-3
abundance: NA
j_gene: TRBJ1-2
d_gene: TRBD1
CDR3aa: CAISDSPGQGYGYTF
CDR3nt: TGTGCCATCAGTGACTCGCCGGGACAGGGATATGGCTACACCTTC

v_gene: TRBV6-1
abundance: few
j_gene: TRBJ2-5
d_gene: NA
CDR3aa: CASSETAGETQYF
CDR3nt: TGTGCCAGCAGTGAAACGGCAGGAGAGACCCAGTACTTC

v_gene: TRBV6-5
abundance: NA
j_gene: TRBJ2-2
d_gene: NA
CDR3aa: CASSYWPNGAGELFF
CDR3nt: TGTGCCAGCAGTTACTGGCCGAACGGGGCCGGGGAGCTGTTTTTT

v_gene: TRBV6-1
abundance: NA
j_gene: TRBJ1-5
d_gene: TRBD1
CDR3aa: CASMWTGEQPQHF
CDR3nt: TGTGCCAGCATGTGGACAGGTGAACAGCCCCAGCATTTT